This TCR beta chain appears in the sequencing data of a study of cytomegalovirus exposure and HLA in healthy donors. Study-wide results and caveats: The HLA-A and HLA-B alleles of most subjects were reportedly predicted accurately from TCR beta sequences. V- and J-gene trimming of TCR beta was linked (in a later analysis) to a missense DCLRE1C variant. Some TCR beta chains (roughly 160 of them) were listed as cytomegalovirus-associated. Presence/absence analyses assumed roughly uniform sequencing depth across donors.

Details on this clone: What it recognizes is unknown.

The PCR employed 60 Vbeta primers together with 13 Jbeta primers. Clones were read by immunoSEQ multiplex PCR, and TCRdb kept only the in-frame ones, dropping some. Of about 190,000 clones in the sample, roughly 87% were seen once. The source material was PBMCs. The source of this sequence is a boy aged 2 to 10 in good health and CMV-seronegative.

CDR3 DNA: TGCGCCAGCTCGAAAGGGGGCAACTATGGCTACACCTTC. Residues: CASSKGGNYGYTF. The chain recombines TRBV5-1 with TRBJ1-2; 7 positions agree with TRBD1. V trimming: 7 bases; J trimming: 2 bases; junction bases outside the gene matches: 5. Germline V gives CDR1 SGHRS, CDR2 YFSETQ. CDR3 length: 13 amino acids.